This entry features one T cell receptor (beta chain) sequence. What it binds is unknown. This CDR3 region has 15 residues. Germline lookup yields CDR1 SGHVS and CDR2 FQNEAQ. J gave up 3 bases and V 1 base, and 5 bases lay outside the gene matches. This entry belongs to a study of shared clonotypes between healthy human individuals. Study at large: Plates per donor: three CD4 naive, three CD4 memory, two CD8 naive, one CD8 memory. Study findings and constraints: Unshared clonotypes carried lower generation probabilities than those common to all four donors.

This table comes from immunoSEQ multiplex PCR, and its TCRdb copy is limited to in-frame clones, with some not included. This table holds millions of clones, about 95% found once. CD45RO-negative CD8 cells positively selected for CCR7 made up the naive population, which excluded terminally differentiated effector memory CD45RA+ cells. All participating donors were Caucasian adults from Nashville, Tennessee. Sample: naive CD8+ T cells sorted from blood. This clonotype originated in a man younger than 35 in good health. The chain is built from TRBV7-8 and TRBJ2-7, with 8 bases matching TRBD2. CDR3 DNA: TGTGCCAGCAGCTTAGGTCCGGGAGGGGGCTACGAGCAGTACTTC. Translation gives CASSLGPGGGYEQYF.